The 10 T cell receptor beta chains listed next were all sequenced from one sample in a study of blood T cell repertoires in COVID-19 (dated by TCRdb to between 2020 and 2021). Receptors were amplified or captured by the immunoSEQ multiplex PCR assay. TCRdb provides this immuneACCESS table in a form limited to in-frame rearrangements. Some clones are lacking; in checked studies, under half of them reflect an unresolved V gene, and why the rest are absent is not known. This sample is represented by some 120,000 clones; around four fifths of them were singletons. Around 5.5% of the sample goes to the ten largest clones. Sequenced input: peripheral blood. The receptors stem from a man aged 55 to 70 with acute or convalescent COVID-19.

CDR3 in DNA: TGTGCCAGCAGTGAAGGTTCGGGTCGGGGGACGCAGTATTTT. Amino acids: CASSEGSGRGTQYF. V is TRBV2 and J is TRBJ2-3; possible D gene TRBD2, 6 bases. The CDR3 contains 14 residues. The germline V gene encodes CDR1 SNHLY and CDR2 FYNNEI. Trimming took 1 base from V and 9 from J, leaving 14 bases between them.

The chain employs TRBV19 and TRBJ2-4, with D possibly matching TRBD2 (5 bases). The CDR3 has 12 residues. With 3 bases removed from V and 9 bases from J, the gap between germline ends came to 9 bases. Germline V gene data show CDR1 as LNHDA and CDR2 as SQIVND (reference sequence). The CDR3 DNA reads TGTGCCAGTAGTATGGGTAGCGCCATTCAGTACTTC. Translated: CASSMGSAIQYF.

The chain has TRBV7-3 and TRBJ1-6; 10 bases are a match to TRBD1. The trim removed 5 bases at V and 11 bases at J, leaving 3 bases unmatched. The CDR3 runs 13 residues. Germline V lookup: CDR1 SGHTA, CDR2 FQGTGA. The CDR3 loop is CASSVTGGTPLHF. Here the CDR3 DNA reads TGTGCCAGCAGCGTGACAGGGGGCACACCCCTCCACTTT. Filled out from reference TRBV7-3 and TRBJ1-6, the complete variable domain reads GAGVSQTPSNKVTEKGKYVELRCDPISGHTALYWYRQSLGQGPEFLIYFQGTGAADDSGLPNDRFFAVRPEGSVSTLKIQRTERGDSAVYLCASSVTGGTPLHFGNGTRLTVT.

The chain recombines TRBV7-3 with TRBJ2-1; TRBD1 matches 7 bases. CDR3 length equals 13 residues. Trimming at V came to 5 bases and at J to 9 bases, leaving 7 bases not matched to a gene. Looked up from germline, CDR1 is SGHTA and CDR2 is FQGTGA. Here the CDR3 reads CASSTDRFREQFF. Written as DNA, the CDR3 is TGTGCCAGCAGCACGGACAGGTTCCGTGAGCAGTTCTTC. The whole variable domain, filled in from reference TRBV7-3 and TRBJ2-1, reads GAGVSQTPSNKVTEKGKYVELRCDPISGHTALYWYRQSLGQGPEFLIYFQGTGAADDSGLPNDRFFAVRPEGSVSTLKIQRTERGDSAVYLCASSTDRFREQFFGPGTRLTVL.

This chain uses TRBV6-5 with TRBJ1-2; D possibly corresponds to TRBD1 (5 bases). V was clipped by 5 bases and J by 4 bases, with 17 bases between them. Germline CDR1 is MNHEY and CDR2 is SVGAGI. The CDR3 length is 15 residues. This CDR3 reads CASSPQGTGSYGYTF. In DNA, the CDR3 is TGTGCCAGCAGTCCCCAAGGAACAGGATCCTATGGCTACACCTTC.

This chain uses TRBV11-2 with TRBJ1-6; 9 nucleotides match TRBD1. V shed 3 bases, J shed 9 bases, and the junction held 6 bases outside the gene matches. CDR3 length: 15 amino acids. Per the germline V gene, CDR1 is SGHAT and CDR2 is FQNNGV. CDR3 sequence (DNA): TGTGCCAGCAGCTTGGGACAGGGATATCGTTCACCCCTCCACTTT. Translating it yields CASSLGQGYRSPLHF.

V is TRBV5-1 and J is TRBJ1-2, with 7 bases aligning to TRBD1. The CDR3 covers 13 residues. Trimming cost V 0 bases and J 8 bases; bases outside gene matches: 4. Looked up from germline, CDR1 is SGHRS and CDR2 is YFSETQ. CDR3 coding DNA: TGCGCCAGCAGCTTGGAGCCAGGGGGAGGCTACACCTTC. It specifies CASSLEPGGGYTF.

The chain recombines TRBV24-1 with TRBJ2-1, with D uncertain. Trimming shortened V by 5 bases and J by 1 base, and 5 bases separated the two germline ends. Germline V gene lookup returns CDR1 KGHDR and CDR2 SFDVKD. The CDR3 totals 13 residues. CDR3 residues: CATSGQSYNEQFF. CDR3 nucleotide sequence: TGTGCCACCAGTGGCCAGTCCTACAATGAGCAGTTCTTC.

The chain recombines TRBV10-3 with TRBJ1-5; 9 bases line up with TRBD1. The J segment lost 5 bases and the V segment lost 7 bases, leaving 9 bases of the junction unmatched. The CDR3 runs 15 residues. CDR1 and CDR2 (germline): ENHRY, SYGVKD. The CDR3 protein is CAIKDRDREDQPQHF. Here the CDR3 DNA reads TGTGCCATCAAGGACCGGGACAGGGAAGATCAGCCCCAGCATTTT.

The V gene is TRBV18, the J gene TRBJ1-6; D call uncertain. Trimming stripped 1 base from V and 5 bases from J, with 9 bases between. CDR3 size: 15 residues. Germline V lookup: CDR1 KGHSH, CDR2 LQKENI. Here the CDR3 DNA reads TGTGCCAGCTCACCACGGCAGGCTCATAATTCACCCCTCCACTTT. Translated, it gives CASSPRQAHNSPLHF.